The rows below give T cell receptor beta chains drawn from one sample of a study of T cell responses to AZD1222 COVID-19 vaccine. Sequenced by immunoSEQ multiplex PCR; TCRdb stores in-frame clones only, minus some. The sample contains 130,000 to 150,000 clones, 90% of which appear only once. The sample in question was peripheral blood, obtained on day 0 of AZD1222 vaccination. These receptors came from an adult in good health. Both conserved end residues are part of each CDR3.

v_call	j_call	cdr3_aa
TRBV19	TRBJ1-1	CASSIGRAGTEAFF
TRBV27	TRBJ2-7	CASSPLAGGIGSYEQYF
TRBV2	TRBJ1-5	CACHDGGNQPQHF
TRBV10-3	TRBJ1-4	CAIADSNEKLFF
TRBV18	TRBJ2-7	CASSPTLGSYEQYF
TRBV5-4	TRBJ2-7	CASSSGQGIKLSSYEQYF
TRBV9	TRBJ2-3	CASSTAGGGGPADTQYF
TRBV7-9	TRBJ1-6	CASRQGESPLHF
TRBV27	TRBJ2-4	CASSPPPGAGDWLLGKNIQYF
TRBV30	TRBJ1-1	CAWSLWNTEAFF
TRBV6-4	TRBJ2-1	CASSVSGSDWAYNEQFF
TRBV24-1	TRBJ2-5	CATSDTSYQETQYF
TRBV10-3	TRBJ1-4	CAISHSGSNEKLFF
TRBV11-3	TRBJ2-7	CASSGYPGRISYEQYF
TRBV2	TRBJ2-1	CASSPLLPQSEQFF
TRBV6-1	TRBJ1-2	CASSANFPGQGGYGYTF
TRBV7-2	TRBJ1-2	CASGLSGGDYGYTF
TRBV20-1	TRBJ1-2	CSASSRSGLGYTF
TRBV7-9	TRBJ2-3	CASSLVAGGTDTQYF
TRBV6-2/TRBV6-3	TRBJ2-5	CASSQSGPQETQYF
TRBV7-9	TRBJ1-1	CASSRGQMEMNTEAFF
TRBV30	TRBJ1-6	CAWSVGDTDSPLHF
TRBV7-6	TRBJ2-2	CASSFDDTGELFF
TRBV30	TRBJ1-2	CACETKGVDIYGYTF
TRBV25-1	TRBJ2-7	CASSPRHGTYEQYF
TRBV2	TRBJ1-4	CASIRSSTNEKLFF
TRBV7-2	TRBJ1-1	CASSLAGQNTEAFF
TRBV3-1/TRBV3-2	TRBJ1-3	CASSQVSGVAGNTIYF
TRBV19	TRBJ2-3	CASSTGPTDTQYF
TRBV5-6	TRBJ1-2	CASSNRRQGGPKGYGYTF
TRBV19	TRBJ2-3	CASSISGRTSGPRDTQYF
TRBV11-2	TRBJ2-4	CASSPRLAGGLFQNIQYF
TRBV5-4	TRBJ2-1	CASSLEGRGNEQFF
TRBV5-4	TRBJ1-4	CASSLLRGDEKLFF
TRBV24-1	TRBJ2-3	CATSGSAGTDTQYF
TRBV10-3	TRBJ1-4	CAITSDRGEKLFF
TRBV19	TRBJ2-1	CASSIGEYNEQFF
TRBV19	TRBJ2-2	CASSIIAGTHNTGELFF
TRBV9	TRBJ2-3	CASSHHQTSGAGSTDTQYF
TRBV19	TRBJ1-3	CASSIDPGWGFTGNTIYF
TRBV19	TRBJ2-7	CASSAGRGPSTQYF
TRBV7-8	TRBJ2-1	CASSLGVENEQFF
TRBV20-1	TRBJ1-2	CSASLGAVDGYTF
TRBV19	TRBJ2-3	CASSMVLTDTQYF
TRBV11-3	TRBJ2-7	CASSRGGADPYEQYF
TRBV5-6	TRBJ1-6	CASSWRSNSPLHF
TRBV15	TRBJ1-2	CATSRDQGLYGYTF
TRBV7-9	TRBJ1-2	CASSRDSNYGYTF
TRBV9	TRBJ2-3	CASSVGQGEYGTDTQYF
TRBV11-3	TRBJ2-1	CASSYQREVAEQFF
TRBV9	TRBJ1-1	CASSVGALEQANTEAFF
TRBV11-2	TRBJ1-1	CASSLVVGGQGTEAFF
TRBV7-2	TRBJ1-5	CASSSDRGVYQPQHF
TRBV6-5	TRBJ2-7	CASSALAYEQYF
TRBV4-3	TRBJ1-2	CASSQEFGTGAYGYTF
TRBV2	TRBJ2-1	CASSEASGAGQFF